The entry below gives a single T cell receptor (beta chain) sequence along with its context. From the 5' RACE reads, TCRdb called clonotypes with MiXCR, one entry per CDR3 protein. The sample comprises more than 150,000 distinct CDR3 sequences, around 20% of which are singletons, and roughly 3.9% rests with the top ten. The sample originates from a study of T-cell memory formation after mild COVID-19. The TCR sequence derives from a man between 18 and 35 years old who had mild COVID-19 (a few samples of this study predate the infection). Cell type and time point are not known. Sequencing was performed on PBMCs or a T cell subset sorted from them (not recorded which).

DNA for the CDR3: TGCGCCAGCAGCCAGATAGGGGGGGGTGGTGAGCAGTTCTTC. Translated, it gives CASSQIGGGGEQFF. The V call is TRBV4-1, the J call TRBJ2-1, with D possibly matching TRBD2 (7 bases). Germline CDR1 reads MGHRA; CDR2 reads YSYEKL. The V and J ends lost 3 bases and 9 bases respectively, with 15 bases between them. The CDR3 extends over 14 amino acids.